Presented here are 15 T cell receptor beta chains from one specimen sequenced in a study of shared clonotypes between healthy human individuals. Only in-frame clones appear in the TCRdb table, and some are missing; sequencing was by immunoSEQ multiplex PCR. Of about a million clones in the sample, roughly 80% were seen once. The sequencing sample was made of memory CD4+ T cells from PBMCs. Subset of the sample: CD45RA-negative fraction. These receptors all stem from a man aged 18 to 30 in good health. Some clones in this sample may be carry-over from other donors' samples.

Concerning this clone itself: Relative to the germline gene, one junction end is altered; a read error may explain this. The V gene is TRBV30, the J gene TRBJ2-3; TRBD1 matches at 12 bases. From germline, CDR1 is GTSNPN and CDR2 SVGIG (reference sequence). The CDR3 has 12 amino acids. CDR3 amino acids: CAWTHPGTGGGF. The CDR3 DNA reads as TGTGCCTGGACCCACCCCGGGACAGGGGGCGGTTTT.

V is TRBV7-8 and J is TRBJ1-5; D gene uncertain. Per the germline V gene, CDR1 is SGHVS and CDR2 is FQNEAQ. V dropped 4 bases and J dropped 0 bases, with 16 bases sitting between them. The CDR3 loop spans 17 amino acids. DNA of the CDR3: TGTGCCAGCAGCTGGGCCGGGCGTGTCGATAGCAATCAGCCCCAGCATTTT. It yields the protein CASSWAGRVDSNQPQHF.

The rearrangement uses TRBV5-1 and TRBJ2-2; TRBD2 matches at 12 bases. The germline V gene encodes CDR1 SGHRS and CDR2 YFSETQ. The CDR3 spans 17 residues. V lost 0 bases and J lost 6; bases outside the gene matches: 6. The CDR3 sequence is CASSLGASGRASGELFF. The CDR3 DNA reads as TGCGCCAGCAGCTTGGGTGCTAGCGGGAGGGCATCCGGGGAGCTGTTTTTT. Filled out from reference TRBV5-1 and TRBJ2-2, the complete variable domain reads KAGVTQTPRYLIKTRGQQVTLSCSPISGHRSVSWYQQTPGQGLQFLFEYFSETQRNKGNFPGRFSGRQFSNSRSEMNVSTLELGDSALYLCASSLGASGRASGELFFGEGSRLTVL.

The chain recombines TRBV2 with TRBJ1-1; D gene uncertain. CDR3 length: 11 amino acids. In germline, CDR1 is SNHLY, CDR2 FYNNEI. V lost 2 bases and J lost 8, with 6 bases in between. CDR3 sequence reads: CASSEMSEAFF. CDR3 sequence (DNA): TGTGCCAGCAGTGAAATGTCGGAAGCTTTCTTT.

The gene calls are TRBV27 and TRBJ2-1; TRBD2 aligns across 8 bases. Looked up from germline, CDR1 is MNHEY and CDR2 is SMNVEV (reference sequence). V dropped 5 bases and J dropped 7; count of bases not matched to a gene: 7. The CDR3 length is 14 residues. The CDR3 bases are TGTGCCAGCAGTGCGACTAGCGCACTAAATGAGCAGTTCTTC. Its protein product is CASSATSALNEQFF.

The chain links TRBV7-9 to TRBJ1-2; weak D call: TRBD1 (5 bases). With 5 bases removed from V and 4 bases from J, the gap between germline ends came to 14 bases. The CDR3 runs to 14 residues. CDR1 is SEHNR, CDR2 FQNEAQ, per germline (reference sequence). The CDR3 bases are TGTGCCAGCAGCCTCCCTACGAGGGGCTATGGCTACACCTTC. Its translation: CASSLPTRGYGYTF.

J is TRBJ2-4 and V is TRBV18, with 7 bases identical to TRBD1. The CDR3 runs to 16 residues. The germline gives CDR1 KGHSH, CDR2 LQKENI. V dropped 3 bases and J dropped 0; count of bases not matched to a gene: 5. CDR3 sequence reads: CASSPKDRPAKNIQYF. CDR3 nucleotide sequence: TGTGCCAGCTCACCGAAGGACAGGCCAGCCAAAAACATTCAGTACTTC.

The chain is built from TRBV28 and TRBJ2-2; possible D gene TRBD1, 6 bases. The CDR3 length is 17 residues. Trimming removed 3 bases at V and 4 bases at J, with 18 bases between. CDR1 is MDHEN, CDR2 SYDVKM, per germline. CDR3 nucleotide sequence: TGTGCCAGCAGTTTCTTTTATGCGACAGGACGCACCGGGGAGCTGTTTTTT. Amino acid sequence: CASSFFYATGRTGELFF. Supplemented by reference TRBV28 and TRBJ2-2, the full variable domain reads DVKVTQSSRYLVKRTGEKVFLECVQDMDHENMFWYRQDPGLGLRLIYFSYDVKMKEKGDIPEGYSVSREKKERFSLILESASTNQTSMYLCASSFFYATGRTGELFFGEGSRLTVL.

The rearrangement joins TRBV9 to TRBJ2-5; 8 positions agree with TRBD1. The CDR3 contains 15 residues. Germline-derived CDR1 and CDR2 are SGDLS and YYNGEE. With 4 bases clipped from V and 3 bases from J, the junction kept 8 bases outside the gene matches. DNA for the CDR3: TGTGCCAGCAGCTCTCACAGGGGGGACGAAGAGACCCAGTACTTC. This codes for CASSSHRGDEETQYF.

The rearrangement uses TRBV11-3 and TRBJ2-5; TRBD2 matches 12 bases. V lost 1 base to trimming and J lost 0 bases; unmatched junction nucleotides: 6. This CDR3 region has 18 residues. The germline V gene encodes CDR1 SGHNT and CDR2 YENEEA. The CDR3 here is CASSLGGLAGSYQETQYF. As DNA, the CDR3 is TGTGCCAGCAGCTTAGGGGGACTAGCGGGTTCGTACCAAGAGACCCAGTACTTC.

This sequence joins TRBV5-4 and TRBJ2-7; D uncertain. CDR1 SGHNT and CDR2 YYREEE come from the germline V gene (reference sequence). CDR3 size: 14 residues. Trimming left V 0 bases short and J 6 bases short, with 13 bases between. CDR3 DNA: TGTGCCAGCAGCTTGGAAGGTCTTTGGCGCGAGCAGTACTTC. Encoded protein: CASSLEGLWREQYF.

This chain connects TRBV6-5 to TRBJ2-6; D gene uncertain. CDR3 length: 14 amino acids. V lost 6 bases to trimming and J lost 11 bases, with 17 bases between them. Per germline, CDR1 MNHEY and CDR2 SVGAGI. In DNA, the CDR3 is TGTGCCAGCAGGAAGACCATCAAGGCATACGTCCTGACTTTC. As protein: CASRKTIKAYVLTF.

DNA of the CDR3: TGCGCCAGCAGCTTCCAGGGGTCGGACTACGAGCAGTACTTC. It encodes CASSFQGSDYEQYF. This chain joins TRBV5-1 and TRBJ2-7; tentative D call: TRBD1 (6 bases). Germline-derived CDR1 and CDR2 are SGHRS and YFSETQ. Trimming took off 2 bases at V and 3 bases at J, with 12 bases between the two ends. The CDR3 has 14 amino acids.

This chain joins TRBV6-1 and TRBJ1-4; D is undetermined. CDR1 and CDR2 from the germline V gene are MNHNS and SASEGT. This CDR3 contains 14 residues. Trimming cost V 2 bases and J 6 bases, with 10 bases left between them. DNA of the CDR3: TGTGCCAGCAGTGAATTAGGGCCCGATGAAAAACTGTTTTTT. It yields the protein CASSELGPDEKLFF.

This clone was detected only once. This chain links TRBV30 with TRBJ1-3; D perhaps matches TRBD1 (5 bases). The V gene lost 3 bases and the J gene lost 0 bases, with 9 bases spanning the gap. Germline V gene lookup returns CDR1 GTSNPN and CDR2 SVGIG (reference sequence). The CDR3 has 14 amino acids. CDR3 DNA: TGTGCCTGGAGCCCGGGGGACTCTGGAAACACCATATATTTT. Its translation is CAWSPGDSGNTIYF.